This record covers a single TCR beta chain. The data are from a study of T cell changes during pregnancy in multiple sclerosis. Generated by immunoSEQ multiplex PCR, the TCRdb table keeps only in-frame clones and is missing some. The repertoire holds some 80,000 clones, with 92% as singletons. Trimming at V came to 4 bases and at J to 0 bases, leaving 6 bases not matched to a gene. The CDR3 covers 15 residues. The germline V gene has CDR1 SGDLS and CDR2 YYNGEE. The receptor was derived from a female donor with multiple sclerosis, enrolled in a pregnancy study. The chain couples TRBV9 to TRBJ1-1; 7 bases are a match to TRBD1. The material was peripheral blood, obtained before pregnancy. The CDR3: CASSPGQELNTEAFF. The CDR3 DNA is TGTGCCAGCAGCCCTGGACAGGAGTTGAACACTGAAGCTTTCTTT.